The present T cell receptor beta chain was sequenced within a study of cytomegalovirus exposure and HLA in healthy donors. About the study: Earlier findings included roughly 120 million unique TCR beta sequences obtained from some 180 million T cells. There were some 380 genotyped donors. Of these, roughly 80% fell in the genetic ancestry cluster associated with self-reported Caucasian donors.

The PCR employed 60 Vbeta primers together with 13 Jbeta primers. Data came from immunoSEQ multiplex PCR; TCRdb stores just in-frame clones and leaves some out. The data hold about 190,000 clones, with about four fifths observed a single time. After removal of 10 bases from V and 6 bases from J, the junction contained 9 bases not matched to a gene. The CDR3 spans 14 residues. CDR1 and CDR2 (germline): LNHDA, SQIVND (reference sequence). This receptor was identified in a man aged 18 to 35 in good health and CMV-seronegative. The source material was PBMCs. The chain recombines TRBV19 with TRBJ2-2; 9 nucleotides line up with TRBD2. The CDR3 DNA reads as TGTGCCACTTCGGGCCTAGCGGGACCCGGGGAGCTGTTTTTT. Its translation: CATSGLAGPGELFF.